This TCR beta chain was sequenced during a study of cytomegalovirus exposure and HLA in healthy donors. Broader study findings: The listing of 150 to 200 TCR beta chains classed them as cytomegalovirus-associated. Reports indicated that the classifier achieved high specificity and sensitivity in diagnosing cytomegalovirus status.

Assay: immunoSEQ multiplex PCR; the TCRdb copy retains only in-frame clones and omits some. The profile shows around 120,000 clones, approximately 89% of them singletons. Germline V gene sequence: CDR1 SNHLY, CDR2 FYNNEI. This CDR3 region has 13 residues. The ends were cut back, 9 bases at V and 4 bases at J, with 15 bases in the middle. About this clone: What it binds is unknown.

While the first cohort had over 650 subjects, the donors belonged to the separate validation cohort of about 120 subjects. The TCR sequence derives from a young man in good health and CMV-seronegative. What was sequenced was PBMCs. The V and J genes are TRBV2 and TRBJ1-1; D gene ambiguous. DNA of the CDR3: TGTGCCAGGGCCCCCGTTGAGGCCACTGAAGCTTTCTTT. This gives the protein CARAPVEATEAFF. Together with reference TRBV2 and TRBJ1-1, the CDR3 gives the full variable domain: EPEVTQTPSHQVTQMGQEVILRCVPISNHLYFYWYRQILGQKVEFLVSFYNNEISEKSEIFDDQFSVERPDGSNFTLKIRSTKLEDSAMYFCARAPVEATEAFFGQGTRLTVV.